This T cell receptor (beta chain) is from a study of blood T cell repertoires in COVID-19. Background on the study: T cells, B-cell-depleted T cells, or PBMCs provided the cDNA or gDNA that served as material.

Under the authors' procedure: The authors estimated nucleated cell counts from reference gene primer amplification. Method: immunoSEQ multiplex PCR; TCRdb's copy keeps in-frame clones and lacks some. V and J calls and clone size are given by that table; D and trimming were obtained from the DNA. The table includes some 450,000 clones, more than 70% detected once. Seattle's enrolled individuals joined amid active infection and were then monitored longitudinally. The clonotype was recovered from a woman in her forties or fifties with COVID-19, enrolled during active disease. Sample: peripheral blood.

Here the CDR3 DNA reads TGTGCCAGCAGCGGAACCCTAGCGGGGGCCCGCAATGAGCAGTTCTTC. Encoded protein: CASSGTLAGARNEQFF. The chain has TRBV11-3 and TRBJ2-1, with TRBD2 identical over 10 bases. Per the germline V gene, CDR1 is SGHNT and CDR2 is YENEEA. This CDR3 comprises 16 residues. The J segment lost 6 bases and the V segment lost 5 bases, leaving 10 bases of the junction unmatched.